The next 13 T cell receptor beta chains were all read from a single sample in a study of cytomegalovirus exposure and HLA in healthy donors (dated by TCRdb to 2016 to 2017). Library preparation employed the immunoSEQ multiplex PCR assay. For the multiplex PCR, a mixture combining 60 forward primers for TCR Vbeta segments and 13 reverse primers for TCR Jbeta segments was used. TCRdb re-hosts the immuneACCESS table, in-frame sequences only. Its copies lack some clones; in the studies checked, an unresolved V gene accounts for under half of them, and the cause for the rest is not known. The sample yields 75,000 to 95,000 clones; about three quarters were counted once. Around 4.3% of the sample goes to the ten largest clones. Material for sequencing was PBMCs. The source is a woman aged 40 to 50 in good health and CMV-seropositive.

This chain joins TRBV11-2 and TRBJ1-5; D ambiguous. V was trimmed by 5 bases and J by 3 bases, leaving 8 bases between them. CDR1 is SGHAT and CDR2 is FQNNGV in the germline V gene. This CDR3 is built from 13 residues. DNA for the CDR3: TGTGCCAGCAGCCGACAATTCAATCAGCCCCAGCATTTT. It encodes CASSRQFNQPQHF.

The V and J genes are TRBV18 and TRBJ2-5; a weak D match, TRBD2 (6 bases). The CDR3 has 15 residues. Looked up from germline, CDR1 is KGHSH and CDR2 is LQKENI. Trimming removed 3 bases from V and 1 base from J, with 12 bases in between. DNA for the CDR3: TGTGCCAGCTCACCGCGGGGCGCCGCCCAAGAGACCCAGTACTTC. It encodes CASSPRGAAQETQYF.

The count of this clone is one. CDR3 sequence (DNA): TGTGCCAGCAGTTTGGGACTAGCGGAAACCTACGAGCAGTACTTC. It yields the protein CASSLGLAETYEQYF. The chain carries TRBV27 and TRBJ2-7; 11 bases are a match to TRBD2. V shed 3 bases and J 2 bases; nucleotides not matched to a gene: 3. The CDR3 contains 15 residues. From germline, CDR1 is MNHEY and CDR2 SMNVEV (reference sequence).

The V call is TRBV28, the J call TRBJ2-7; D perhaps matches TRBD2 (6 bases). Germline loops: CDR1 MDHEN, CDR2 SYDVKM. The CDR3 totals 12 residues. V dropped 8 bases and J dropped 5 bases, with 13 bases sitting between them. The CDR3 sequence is CASLDGGNEQYF. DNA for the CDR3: TGTGCCAGCCTCGACGGGGGAAACGAGCAGTACTTC. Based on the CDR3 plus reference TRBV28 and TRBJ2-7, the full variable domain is DVKVTQSSRYLVKRTGEKVFLECVQDMDHENMFWYRQDPGLGLRLIYFSYDVKMKEKGDIPEGYSVSREKKERFSLILESASTNQTSMYLCASLDGGNEQYFGPGTRLTVT.

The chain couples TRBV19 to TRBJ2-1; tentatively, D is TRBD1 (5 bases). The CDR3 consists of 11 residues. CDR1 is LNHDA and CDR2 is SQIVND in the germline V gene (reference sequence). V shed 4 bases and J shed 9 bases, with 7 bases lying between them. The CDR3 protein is CASSTRGEQFF. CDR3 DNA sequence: TGTGCCAGTAGTACTAGGGGTGAGCAGTTCTTC. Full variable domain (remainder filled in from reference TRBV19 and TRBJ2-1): DGGITQSPKYLFRKEGQNVTLSCEQNLNHDAMYWYRQDPGQGLRLIYYSQIVNDFQKGDIAEGYSVSREKKESFPLTVTSAQKNPTAFYLCASSTRGEQFFGPGTRLTVL.

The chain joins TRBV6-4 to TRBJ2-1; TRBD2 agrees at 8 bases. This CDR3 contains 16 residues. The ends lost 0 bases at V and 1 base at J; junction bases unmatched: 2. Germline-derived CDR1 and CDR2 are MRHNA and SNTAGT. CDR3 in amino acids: CASSDSGGRSYNEQFF. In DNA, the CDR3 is TGTGCCAGCAGTGACTCCGGCGGGAGGTCCTACAATGAGCAGTTCTTC.

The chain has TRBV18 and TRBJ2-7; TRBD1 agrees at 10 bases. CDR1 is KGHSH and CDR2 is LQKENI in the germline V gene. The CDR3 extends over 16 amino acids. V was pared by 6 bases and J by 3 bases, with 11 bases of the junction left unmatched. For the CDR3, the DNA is TGTGCCAGCTCGCGGGACAGGGGTATAGGCCTCTACGAGCAGTACTTC. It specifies CASSRDRGIGLYEQYF.

The CDR3 here is CASSLGTVNTEAFF. As DNA, the CDR3 is TGCGCCAGCAGCCTGGGGACAGTGAACACTGAAGCTTTCTTT. The chain joins TRBV5-1 to TRBJ1-1, with TRBD1 matching over 7 bases. With 4 bases clipped from V and 0 bases from J, the junction kept 3 bases outside the gene matches. The CDR3 contains 14 residues. Germline V lookup: CDR1 SGHRS, CDR2 YFSETQ.

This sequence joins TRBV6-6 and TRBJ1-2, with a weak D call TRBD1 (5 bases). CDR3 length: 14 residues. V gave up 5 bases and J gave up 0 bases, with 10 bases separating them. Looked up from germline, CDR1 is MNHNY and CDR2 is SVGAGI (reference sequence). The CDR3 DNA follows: TGTGCCAGCAGTCCCAGACAGACTAACTATGGCTACACCTTC. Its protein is CASSPRQTNYGYTF.

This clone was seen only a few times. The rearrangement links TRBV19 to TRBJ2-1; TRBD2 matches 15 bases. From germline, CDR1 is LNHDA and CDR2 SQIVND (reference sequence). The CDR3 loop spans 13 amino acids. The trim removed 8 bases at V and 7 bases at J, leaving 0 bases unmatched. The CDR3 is CASGTSGRNEQFF. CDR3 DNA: TGTGCCAGTGGGACTAGCGGGAGGAATGAGCAGTTCTTC.

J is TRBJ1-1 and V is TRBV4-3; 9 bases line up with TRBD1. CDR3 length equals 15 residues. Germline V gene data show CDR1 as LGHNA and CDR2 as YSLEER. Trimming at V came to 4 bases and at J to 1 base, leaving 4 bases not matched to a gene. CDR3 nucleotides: TGCGCCAGCAGCCGAGGGGACAGGGAGAACACTGAAGCTTTCTTT. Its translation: CASSRGDRENTEAFF.

The CDR3: CASSLTGGYNEQFF. Here the CDR3 DNA reads TGTGCCAGCAGCTTAACCGGCGGGTACAATGAGCAGTTCTTC. The chain is built from TRBV7-3 and TRBJ2-1, with D possibly TRBD2 on 5 matching bases. V was trimmed by 0 bases and J by 4 bases, leaving 7 bases between them. The CDR3 extends over 14 amino acids. CDR1 and CDR2 (germline): SGHTA, FQGTGA.

The CDR3 DNA reads TGTGCCAGCAGCCCGGGACTAGCGGGTTGGGAGACCCAGTACTTC. As protein: CASSPGLAGWETQYF. This rearrangement joins TRBV7-3 to TRBJ2-5; 12 nucleotides agree with TRBD2. Germline V gene data show CDR1 as SGHTA and CDR2 as FQGTGA. This CDR3 region has 15 residues. V lost 5 bases, J lost 5 bases, and 6 bases stayed unmatched. The full variable domain, rest sourced from reference TRBV7-3 and TRBJ2-5, is GAGVSQTPSNKVTEKGKYVELRCDPISGHTALYWYRQSLGQGPEFLIYFQGTGAADDSGLPNDRFFAVRPEGSVSTLKIQRTERGDSAVYLCASSPGLAGWETQYFGPGTRLLVL.